The 14 T cell receptor beta chains in this list originate from one sample, sequenced in a study of blood T cell repertoires in COVID-19. Sequenced by immunoSEQ multiplex PCR; TCRdb stores in-frame clones only, minus some. The profile shows 320,000 or so clones, 85% of them singletons. Input material: PBMCs or T cells enriched from blood (not recorded which). Source of these receptors: a woman aged 25-40 years who had been exposed to COVID-19.

The chain is built from TRBV7-9 and TRBJ1-4, with D uncertain. CDR1 is SEHNR and CDR2 is FQNEAQ in the germline V gene (reference sequence). Between the trimmed V and J ends, which lost 3 bases and 1 base, there was a span of 6 bases. The CDR3 loop spans 14 amino acids. CDR3 residues: CASSFGRTNEKLFF. For the CDR3, the DNA is TGTGCCAGCAGCTTCGGTAGAACTAATGAAAAACTGTTTTTT.

This clone was seen a few times. The CDR3 is CASSSGQGRYNEQFF. DNA of the CDR3: TGTGCCAGCAGCTCCGGACAGGGTCGTTACAATGAGCAGTTCTTC. This rearrangement joins TRBV5-4 to TRBJ2-1; 8 positions match TRBD1. The CDR3 covers 15 residues. Looked up from germline, CDR1 is SGHNT and CDR2 is YYREEE (reference sequence). The V segment lost 3 bases and the J segment 4 bases; nucleotides outside the gene matches: 6.

V gene TRBV13 combines with J gene TRBJ1-1, with D unclear. This CDR3 is 16 amino acids long. V was trimmed by 4 bases and J by 0 bases, leaving 15 bases between them. Germline V CDR1 and CDR2: PRHDT, FYEKMQ (reference sequence). CDR3 loop: CASSYPPSPMNTEAFF. CDR3 nucleotide sequence: TGTGCCAGCAGCTACCCACCAAGCCCCATGAACACTGAAGCTTTCTTT.

The J gene is TRBJ2-5, the V gene TRBV3-1 (or the pseudogene TRBV3-2), with TRBD1 matching over 10 bases. The CDR3 sequence is 15 residues long. The V and J ends lost 3 bases and 1 base, in that order; junction bases with no gene match: 2. Germline assignment: CDR1 LGHDT and CDR2 YNNKEL (reference sequence). CDR3 in amino acids: CASSQDRGIQETQYF. The CDR3 nucleotides read TGTGCCAGCAGCCAGGACAGGGGGATCCAAGAGACCCAGTACTTC.

This clone appeared a few times. The chain uses TRBV13 and TRBJ2-1, with TRBD2 as a possible D gene (6 bases). Per germline, CDR1 PRHDT and CDR2 FYEKMQ (reference sequence). V dropped 5 bases and J dropped 7 bases, with 18 bases sitting between them. The CDR3 runs to 15 residues. The CDR3 loop is CASSMGLKKGNEQFF. CDR3 bases: TGTGCCAGCAGCATGGGACTTAAAAAAGGTAATGAGCAGTTCTTC.

This chain connects TRBV28 to TRBJ2-7; 14 bases match TRBD2. The ends lost 6 bases at V and 4 bases at J; junction bases unmatched: 17. This CDR3 spans 19 amino acids. The germline V gene encodes CDR1 MDHEN and CDR2 SYDVKM. The CDR3 DNA follows: TGTGCCAGCAGCGCCCCCTCTCCGGGACTAGCGGGAGTAGGGTACGAGCAGTACTTC. Encoded protein: CASSAPSPGLAGVGYEQYF.

Details on this clone: The same CDR3 is also encoded by other DNA sequences in this sample. The chain joins TRBV28 to TRBJ1-1; possible D gene TRBD1, 5 bases. Germline loops: CDR1 MDHEN, CDR2 SYDVKM. The CDR3 is 13 residues long. V lost 4 bases to trimming and J lost 1 base, with 7 bases between them. CDR3 residues: CASSSGQNTEAFF. CDR3 in DNA: TGTGCCAGCAGTTCCGGACAGAACACTGAAGCTTTCTTT.

The chain has TRBV18 and TRBJ2-7; TRBD1 matches 7 bases. The CDR3 is 15 amino acids. V shed 4 bases, J shed 0 bases, and the junction held 6 bases outside the gene matches. CDR1 is KGHSH, CDR2 LQKENI, per germline. CDR3 in DNA: TGTGCCAGCTCACGGGGACAGAGCCTCTCCTACGAGCAGTACTTC. It codes for CASSRGQSLSYEQYF.

This chain uses TRBV4-3 with TRBJ1-4; TRBD1 aligns across 7 bases. V trimming: 1 base; J trimming: 4 bases; junction bases outside the gene matches: 3. CDR3 size: 15 residues. Per germline, CDR1 LGHNA and CDR2 YSLEER. In DNA, the CDR3 is TGCGCCAGCAGCCAAGTAGACAGGGATAATGAAAAACTGTTTTTT. Translating it yields CASSQVDRDNEKLFF.

This sequence joins TRBV19 and TRBJ2-1; 7 positions agree with TRBD2. Germline CDR1 reads LNHDA; CDR2 reads SQIVND (reference sequence). The CDR3 totals 16 residues. Germline trimming cut 4 bases from V and 5 bases from J; bases unmatched to any gene: 11. As DNA, the CDR3 is TGTGCCAGTAGTACCCCTGGGCGGGGGATCGACAATGAGCAGTTCTTC. Protein product: CASSTPGRGIDNEQFF.

CDR3 coding DNA: TGTGCCAGCAGTCCAACGACAGGGTTCCCCTATGGCTACACCTTC. It is translated as CASSPTTGFPYGYTF. V usage is TRBV27 and J usage is TRBJ1-2; 7 bases are shared with TRBD1. V dropped 5 bases and J dropped 4; count of bases not matched to a gene: 10. The CDR3 length is 15 residues. Germline-derived CDR1 and CDR2 are MNHEY and SMNVEV (reference sequence).

This clone occurred a few times. This chain uses TRBV20-1 with TRBJ1-1; possibly TRBD1 for D (6 bases). From germline, CDR1 is DFQATT and CDR2 SNEGSKA (reference sequence). V lost 3 bases and J lost 5, with 13 bases in between. The CDR3 is made up of 13 amino acids. CDR3 in amino acids: CSASGQGKTEAFF. In nucleotides, the CDR3 is TGCAGTGCTAGTGGGCAGGGGAAAACTGAAGCTTTCTTT.

The J gene is TRBJ2-6, the V gene TRBV4-3; 7 bases agree with TRBD2. Germline V gene lookup returns CDR1 LGHNA and CDR2 YSLEER. The length of the CDR3 is 16 residues. The V gene end was trimmed by 0 bases and the J gene end by 3 bases; junction bases not matched to a gene: 2. The CDR3 here is CASSQDGEGGANVLTF. Here the CDR3 DNA reads TGCGCCAGCAGCCAAGATGGGGAGGGTGGGGCCAACGTCCTGACTTTC.

The table lists this clone with a count of one. The V call is TRBV19, the J call TRBJ2-7; possibly TRBD1 for D (7 bases). The CDR3 is 14 residues long. Trimming took off 4 bases at V and 1 base at J, with 11 bases between the two ends. CDR1 LNHDA and CDR2 SQIVND come from the germline V gene (reference sequence). This CDR3 is CASSTPGGSYEQYF. The CDR3 DNA reads TGTGCCAGTAGTACCCCAGGGGGGTCCTACGAGCAGTACTTC.